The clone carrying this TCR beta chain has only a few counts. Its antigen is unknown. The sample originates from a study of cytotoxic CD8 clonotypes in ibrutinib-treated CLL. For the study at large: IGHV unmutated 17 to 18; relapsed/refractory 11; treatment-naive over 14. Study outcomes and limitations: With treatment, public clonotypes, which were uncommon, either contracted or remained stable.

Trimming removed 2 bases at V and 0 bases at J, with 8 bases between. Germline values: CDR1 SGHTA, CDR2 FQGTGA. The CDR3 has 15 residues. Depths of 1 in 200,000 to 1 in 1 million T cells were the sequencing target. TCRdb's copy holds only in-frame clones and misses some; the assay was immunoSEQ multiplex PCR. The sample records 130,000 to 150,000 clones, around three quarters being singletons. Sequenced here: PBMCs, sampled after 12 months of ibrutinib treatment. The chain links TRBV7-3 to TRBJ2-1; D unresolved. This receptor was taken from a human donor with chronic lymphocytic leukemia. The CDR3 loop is CASSLSPSSYNEQFF. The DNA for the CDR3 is TGTGCCAGCAGCTTATCGCCTAGCTCCTACAATGAGCAGTTCTTC.